These 2 T cell receptor beta chains share one sample of origin, sequenced in a study of blood T cell repertoires in COVID-19 (dated by TCRdb to about 2020). Libraries were prepared through the immunoSEQ multiplex PCR assay. TCRdb took over this immuneACCESS table, retaining in-frame rearrangements with V and J assigned. Such tables are incomplete; in checked studies, under half of the missing clones stem from an unresolved V gene, and the remainder is unexplained. The table for this sample lists 90,000 to 100,000 clones; 65% to 85% of them were counted only once. Around 6.9% of the sample is taken by the ten largest. The sequenced material came from peripheral blood. The origin of the receptors is a man between 60 and 75 years old with acute or convalescent COVID-19.

V usage is TRBV7-8 and J usage is TRBJ1-2; D uncertain. V gave up 5 bases and J gave up 5 bases, with 9 bases separating them. The CDR3 is 12 residues long. Germline assignment: CDR1 SGHVS and CDR2 FQNEAQ. DNA for the CDR3: TGTGCCAGCAGCCCCACAGATTATGGCTACACCTTC. Its translation: CASSPTDYGYTF.

The genes are TRBV19 and TRBJ1-4, with D maybe TRBD1 (6 bases). This CDR3 is built from 15 residues. Germline assignment: CDR1 LNHDA and CDR2 SQIVND (reference sequence). V was pared by 5 bases and J by 9 bases, with 19 bases between. This chain's CDR3 is CASSRRRTAFKKLFF. CDR3 nucleotide sequence: TGTGCCAGTAGTCGTCGCAGGACAGCTTTCAAAAAACTGTTTTTT.